In this sample, the clone carrying this TCR beta chain turned up a few times. Every sample yielded at least 7 million isolated PBMCs. The data derive from a study of blood T cells in healthy people across ages. Study details: Roughly one uniquely barcoded beta molecule per two T cells was captured.

The CDR3 contains 13 residues. Trimming took off 5 bases at V and 10 bases at J, with 12 bases between the two ends. Sample-barcoded 5' priming and a J-beta primer mix drove a second PCR of about 6 to 12 cycles. Every molecule of cDNA carried a tag from a template-switch adaptor with 12 random nucleotides. All samples yielded 2.5 million or more CDR3-containing paired-end reads. TCRdb independently ran MiXCR on the 5' RACE reads; one entry per CDR3 protein. The sample has some 1.6 million distinct CDR3 sequences, around 36% seen once. The chain is built from TRBV12-3 or TRBV12-4 and TRBJ1-6, with D possibly being TRBD1 (6 bases). Sequencing input: blood. This clonotype originated in a woman aged 25 to 39 in good health. Here the CDR3 DNA reads TGTGCCAGCAGTGAACAGGGACGCTCACCCCTCCACTTT. Protein sequence: CASSEQGRSPLHF.